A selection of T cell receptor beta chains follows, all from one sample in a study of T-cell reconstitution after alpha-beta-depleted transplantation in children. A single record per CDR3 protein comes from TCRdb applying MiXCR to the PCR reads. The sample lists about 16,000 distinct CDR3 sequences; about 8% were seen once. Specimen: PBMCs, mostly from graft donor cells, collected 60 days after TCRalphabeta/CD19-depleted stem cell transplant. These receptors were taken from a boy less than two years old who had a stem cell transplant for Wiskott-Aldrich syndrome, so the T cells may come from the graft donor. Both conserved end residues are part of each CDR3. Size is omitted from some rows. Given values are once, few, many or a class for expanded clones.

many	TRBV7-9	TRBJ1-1	CASSSSAGRNTEAFF
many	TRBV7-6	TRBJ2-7	CASSLEERASYEQYF
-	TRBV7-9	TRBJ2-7	CASSPTSSRPYEQYF
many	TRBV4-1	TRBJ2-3	CASSQFHWRPGTDTQYF
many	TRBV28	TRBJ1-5	CASRQTGPNQPQHF
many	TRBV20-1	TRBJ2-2	CSAGGLAGAATGELFF
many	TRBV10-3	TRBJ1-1	CAISGPGQGSLVAFF
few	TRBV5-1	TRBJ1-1	CASSSAGGGGTEAFF
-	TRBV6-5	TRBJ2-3	CASSYSAGPDTQYF
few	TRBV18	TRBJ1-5	CASSPSSLVGNQPQHF
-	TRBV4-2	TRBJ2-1	CASSQGARDSEQFF
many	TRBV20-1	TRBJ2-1	CSAKARVNEQFF
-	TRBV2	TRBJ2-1	CASSDFRRWNEQFF
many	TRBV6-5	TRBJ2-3	CASSTNSGRQYF
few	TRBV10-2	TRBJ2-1	CASSGTSGRARSYNEQFF
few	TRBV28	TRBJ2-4	CASSGKSGWLAKNIQYF
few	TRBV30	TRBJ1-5	CAWSVQLDQPQHF
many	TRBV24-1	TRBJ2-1	CATSDPGDRYNEQFF
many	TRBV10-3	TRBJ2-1	CAISEYDSGGNEQFF
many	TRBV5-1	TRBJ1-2	CASSQERMIYGYTF
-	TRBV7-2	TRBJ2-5	CASSRYRETQYF
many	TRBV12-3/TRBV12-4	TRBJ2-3	CASSMSNRGGTQYF
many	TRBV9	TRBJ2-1	CASSVSSSYNEQFF
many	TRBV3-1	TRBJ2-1	CASSRLAGVGYEQFF
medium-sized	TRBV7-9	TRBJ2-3	CASSSGRISTDTQYF
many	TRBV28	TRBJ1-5	CASSRTGGSNQPQHF
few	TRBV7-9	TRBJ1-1	CASSWTAGNTEAFF
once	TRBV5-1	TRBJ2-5	CASSLALETQYF
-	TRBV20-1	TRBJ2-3	CSARSPGGGTDTQYF
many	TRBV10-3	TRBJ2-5	CAISDPRRAEETQYF
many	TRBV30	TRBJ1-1	CAWRRPPHTEAFF
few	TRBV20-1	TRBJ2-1	CSGGGPTLLYNEQFF
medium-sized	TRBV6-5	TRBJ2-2	CASSWTAITGELFF
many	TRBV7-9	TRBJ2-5	CASSHPWETQYF
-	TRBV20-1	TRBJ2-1	CSARDPSAGEGNEQFF
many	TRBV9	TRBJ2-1	CASSVAVDPHEQFF
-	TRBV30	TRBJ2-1	CAWGTGFRFGEQFF
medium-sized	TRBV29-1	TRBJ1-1	CSVDRLNTEAFF
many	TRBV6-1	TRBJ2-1	CASRVPDRYYNEQFF
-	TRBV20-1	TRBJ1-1	CSARVGWGETEAFF
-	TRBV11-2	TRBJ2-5	CASSPWGDGETQYF
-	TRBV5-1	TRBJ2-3	CASSLTGLSGSCTDTQYF
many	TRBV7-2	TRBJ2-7	CASSLRGGKYATYEQYF
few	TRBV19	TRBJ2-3	CASSIGADTDTQYF
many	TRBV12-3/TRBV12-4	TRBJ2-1	CASSRRLAGGPSYNEQFF
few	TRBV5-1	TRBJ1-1	CASQGSSTEAFF
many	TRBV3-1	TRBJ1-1	CASSLEGGEAFF
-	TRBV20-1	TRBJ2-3	CSARRMSPADTQYF
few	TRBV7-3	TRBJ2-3	CASSLTGATSGGTDTQYF
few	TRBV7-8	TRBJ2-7	CASRRTGDLAGGRYEQYF